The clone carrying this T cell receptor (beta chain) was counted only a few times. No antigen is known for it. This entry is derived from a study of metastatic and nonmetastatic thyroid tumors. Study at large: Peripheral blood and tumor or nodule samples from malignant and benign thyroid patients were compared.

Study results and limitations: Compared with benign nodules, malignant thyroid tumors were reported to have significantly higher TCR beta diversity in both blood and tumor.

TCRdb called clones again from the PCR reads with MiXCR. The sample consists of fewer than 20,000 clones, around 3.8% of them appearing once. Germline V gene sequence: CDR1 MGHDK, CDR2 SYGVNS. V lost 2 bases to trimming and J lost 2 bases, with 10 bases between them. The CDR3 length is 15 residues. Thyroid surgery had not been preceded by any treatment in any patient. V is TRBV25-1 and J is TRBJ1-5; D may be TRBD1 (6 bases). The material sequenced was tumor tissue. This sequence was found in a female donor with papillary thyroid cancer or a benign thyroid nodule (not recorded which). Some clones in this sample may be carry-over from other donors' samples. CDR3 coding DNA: TGTGCCAGCAGTGAAGGGGGGGCCGGCAATCAGCCCCAGCATTTT. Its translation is CASSEGGAGNQPQHF.